Reported below is one T cell receptor beta chain. What it recognizes is unknown. This entry is derived from a study of radiation and T cells in renal cell carcinoma. Study outcomes and limitations: Pretreatment tumor biopsies were lacking, so baseline clonotypes are unknown. In blood, top tumor clones expanded by 2 weeks, shrinking by 4. Sampling covered only around 0.91 g of each tumor.

TCRdb's table, derived via immunoSEQ multiplex PCR, lists solely in-frame clones and lacks some. The table shows about 20,000 clones, with 55% to 80% occurring only once. Documented treatment: 15 Gy SBRT to primary tumor, nephrectomy 4 weeks later. Nephrectomy followed 15 Gy stereotactic body radiation by 4 weeks. Germline V gene sequence: CDR1 GTSNPN, CDR2 SVGIG (reference sequence). The CDR3 runs 10 residues. The V gene lost 6 bases and the J gene lost 9 bases, with 11 bases spanning the gap. The TCR sequence derives from a woman between 65 and 79 years old with renal cell carcinoma. This rearrangement joins TRBV30 to TRBJ1-1; D is ambiguous. This specimen was tumor tissue, taken from a patient whose treatment included radiotherapy and nephrectomy. The CDR3 bases are TGTGCCTGCACTCCAATCAAAGCTTTCTTT. This sequence encodes CACTPIKAFF. The whole variable domain, filled in from reference TRBV30 and TRBJ1-1, reads SQTIHQWPATLVQPVGSPLSLECTVEGTSNPNLYWYRQAAGRGLQLLFYSVGIGQISSEVPQNLSASRPQDRQFILSSKKLLLSDSGFYLCACTPIKAFFGQGTRLTVV.